This T cell receptor beta chain originates from a study of blood T cell repertoires in COVID-19. Turning to the study itself: The United States, Italy and Spain supplied acute and convalescent COVID-19 samples. Sources were T cells, B-cell-depleted T cells, or PBMCs; the material itself was cDNA or gDNA.

The CDR3 extends over 13 amino acids. Germline V gene lookup returns CDR1 MNHEY and CDR2 SVGAGI. The ends were cut back, 8 bases at V and 2 bases at J, with 12 bases in the middle. Under the authors' procedure: Reference gene primer amplification gave estimated nucleated cell counts. Profiled with immunoSEQ multiplex PCR; TCRdb holds only in-frame clones, not every one. V and J calls and clone size come straight from that table; D and trimming were deduced from the DNA. Of 240,000 or so clones listed, more than 75% were seen once; the top ten hold roughly 3%. This chain joins TRBV6-5 and TRBJ1-1, with D perhaps matching TRBD1 (6 bases). This receptor was taken from a young woman who had recovered from COVID-19. The sample consisted of peripheral blood. The CDR3: CASGGQKNTEAFF. The CDR3 nucleotides read TGTGCCAGCGGAGGACAGAAAAACACTGAAGCTTTCTTT.